In its sample, the clone carrying this T cell receptor beta chain was seen once. The Seattle patients joined while their infection was active and were tracked longitudinally afterward. This sample was included in a study of blood T cell repertoires in COVID-19. Study in general: Sources were T cells, B-cell-depleted T cells, or PBMCs; the material itself was cDNA or gDNA.

Using immunoSEQ multiplex PCR, the repertoire was profiled, and TCRdb retains in-frame clones only, with some absent. The table includes under 250,000 clones, 75% to 90% detected once. This CDR3 region has 12 residues. Trimming shortened V by 8 bases and J by 7 bases, and 12 bases separated the two germline ends. The chain combines TRBV12-3 or TRBV12-4 with TRBJ1-5; the D is unclear. Sequencing was done on a sample of peripheral blood. The sequence was collected from a man aged 25-45 years with COVID-19, enrolled during active disease. The CDR3 sequence is CASGLHLQPQHF. CDR3 nucleotide sequence: TGTGCCAGCGGGCTTCATTTGCAGCCCCAGCATTTT.